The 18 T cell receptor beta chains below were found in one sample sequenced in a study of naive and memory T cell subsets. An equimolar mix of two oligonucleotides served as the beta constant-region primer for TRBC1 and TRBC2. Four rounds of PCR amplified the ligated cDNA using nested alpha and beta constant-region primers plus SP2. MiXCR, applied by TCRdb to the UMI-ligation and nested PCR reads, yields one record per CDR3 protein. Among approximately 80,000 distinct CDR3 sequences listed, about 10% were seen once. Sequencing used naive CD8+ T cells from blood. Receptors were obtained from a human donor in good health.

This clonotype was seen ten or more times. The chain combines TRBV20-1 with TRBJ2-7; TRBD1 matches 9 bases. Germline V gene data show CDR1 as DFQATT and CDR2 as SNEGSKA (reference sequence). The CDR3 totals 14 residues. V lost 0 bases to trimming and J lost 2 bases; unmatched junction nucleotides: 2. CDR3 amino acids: CSARDRQGAYEQYF. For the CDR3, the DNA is TGCAGTGCTAGAGACAGACAGGGGGCCTACGAGCAGTACTTC.

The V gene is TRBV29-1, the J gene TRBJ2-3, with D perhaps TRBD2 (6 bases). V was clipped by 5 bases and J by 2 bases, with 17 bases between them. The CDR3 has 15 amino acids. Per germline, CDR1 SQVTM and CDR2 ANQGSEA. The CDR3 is CSVYLPGVNTDTQYF. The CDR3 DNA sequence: TGCAGCGTTTACTTACCGGGAGTCAACACAGATACGCAGTATTTT.

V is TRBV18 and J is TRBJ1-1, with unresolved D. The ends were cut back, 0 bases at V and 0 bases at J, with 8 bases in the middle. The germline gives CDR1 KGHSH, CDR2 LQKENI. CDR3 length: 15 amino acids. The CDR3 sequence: CASSPPGFMNTEAFF. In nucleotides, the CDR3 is TGTGCCAGCTCACCACCGGGGTTTATGAACACTGAAGCTTTCTTT.

CDR3: CASSQGWEGAYEQYF. In nucleotides, the CDR3 is TGTGCCAGCAGCCAAGGGTGGGAGGGGGCCTACGAGCAGTACTTC. The chain is built from TRBV3-1 and TRBJ2-7; D is perhaps TRBD2 (7 bases). The ends were cut back, 1 base at V and 2 bases at J, with 12 bases in the middle. The CDR3 loop spans 15 amino acids. Germline values: CDR1 LGHDT, CDR2 YNNKEL (reference sequence).

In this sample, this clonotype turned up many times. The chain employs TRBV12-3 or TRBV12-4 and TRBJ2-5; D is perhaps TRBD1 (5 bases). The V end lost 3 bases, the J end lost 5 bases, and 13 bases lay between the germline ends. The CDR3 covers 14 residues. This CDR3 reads CASSFIGAGETQYF. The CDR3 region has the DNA TGTGCCAGCAGTTTTATAGGGGCCGGGGAGACCCAGTACTTC.

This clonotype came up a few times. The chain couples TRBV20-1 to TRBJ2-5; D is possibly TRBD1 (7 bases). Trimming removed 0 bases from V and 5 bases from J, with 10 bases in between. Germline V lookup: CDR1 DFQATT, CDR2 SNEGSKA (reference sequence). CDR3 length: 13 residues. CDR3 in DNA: TGCAGTGCTAGAGACGGAGGGGGCGAGACCCAGTACTTC. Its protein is CSARDGGGETQYF.

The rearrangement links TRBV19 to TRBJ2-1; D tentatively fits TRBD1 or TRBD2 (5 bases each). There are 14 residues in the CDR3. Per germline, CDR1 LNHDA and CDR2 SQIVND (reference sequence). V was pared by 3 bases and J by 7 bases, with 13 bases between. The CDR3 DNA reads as TGTGCCAGTAGTATCCCGGGGCCCTGGAATGAGCAGTTCTTC. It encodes CASSIPGPWNEQFF.

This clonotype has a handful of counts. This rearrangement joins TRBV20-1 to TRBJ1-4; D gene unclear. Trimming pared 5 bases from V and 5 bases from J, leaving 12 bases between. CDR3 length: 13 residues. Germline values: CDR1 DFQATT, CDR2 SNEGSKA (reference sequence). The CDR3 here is CSALADANEKLFF. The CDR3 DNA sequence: TGCAGTGCTCTGGCGGACGCAAATGAAAAACTGTTTTTT.

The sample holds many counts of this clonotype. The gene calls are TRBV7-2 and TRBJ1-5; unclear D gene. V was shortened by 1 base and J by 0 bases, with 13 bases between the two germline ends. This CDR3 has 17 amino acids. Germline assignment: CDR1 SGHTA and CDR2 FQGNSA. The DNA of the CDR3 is TGTGCCAGCAGCTTAGGAATCGCACAAATTAGCAATCAGCCCCAGCATTTT. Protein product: CASSLGIAQISNQPQHF. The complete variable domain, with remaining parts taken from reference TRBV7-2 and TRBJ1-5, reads GAGVSQSPSNKVTEKGKDVELRCDPISGHTALYWYRQSLGQGLEFLIYFQGNSAPDKSGLPSDRFSAERTGGSVSTLTIQRTQQEDSAVYLCASSLGIAQISNQPQHFGDGTRLSIL.

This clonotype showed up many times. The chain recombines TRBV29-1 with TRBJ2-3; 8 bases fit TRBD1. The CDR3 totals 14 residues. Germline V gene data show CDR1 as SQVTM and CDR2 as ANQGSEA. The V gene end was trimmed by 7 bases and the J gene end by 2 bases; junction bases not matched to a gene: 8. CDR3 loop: CSGGGTGFTDTQYF. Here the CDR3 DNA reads TGCAGCGGTGGGGGGACAGGCTTCACAGATACGCAGTATTTT.

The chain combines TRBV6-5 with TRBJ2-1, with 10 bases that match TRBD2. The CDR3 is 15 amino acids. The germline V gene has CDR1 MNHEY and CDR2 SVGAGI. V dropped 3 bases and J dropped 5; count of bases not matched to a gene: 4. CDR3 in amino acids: CASSYSTSGDNEQFF. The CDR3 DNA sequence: TGTGCCAGCAGTTATTCAACTAGCGGGGACAATGAGCAGTTCTTC.

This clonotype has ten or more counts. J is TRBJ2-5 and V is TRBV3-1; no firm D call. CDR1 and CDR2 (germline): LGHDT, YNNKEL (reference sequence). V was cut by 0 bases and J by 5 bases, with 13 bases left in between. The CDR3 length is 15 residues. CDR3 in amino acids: CASSQDPRLGETQYF. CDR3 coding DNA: TGTGCCAGCAGCCAAGACCCAAGGCTGGGGGAGACCCAGTACTTC.

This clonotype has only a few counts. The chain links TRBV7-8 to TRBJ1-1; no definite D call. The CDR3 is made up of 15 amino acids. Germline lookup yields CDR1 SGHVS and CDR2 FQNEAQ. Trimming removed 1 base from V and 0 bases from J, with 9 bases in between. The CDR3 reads CASSLGAALNTEAFF. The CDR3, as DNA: TGTGCCAGCAGCTTAGGGGCAGCCCTGAACACTGAAGCTTTCTTT.

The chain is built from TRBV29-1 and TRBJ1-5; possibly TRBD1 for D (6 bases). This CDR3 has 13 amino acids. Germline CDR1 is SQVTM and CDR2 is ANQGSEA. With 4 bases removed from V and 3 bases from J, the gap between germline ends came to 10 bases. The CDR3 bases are TGCAGCGTTGCGTGGGGGCTCAATCAGCCCCAGCATTTT. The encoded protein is CSVAWGLNQPQHF. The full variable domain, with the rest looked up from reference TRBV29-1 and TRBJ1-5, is SAVISQKPSRDICQRGTSLTIQCQVDSQVTMMFWYRQQPGQSLTLIATANQGSEATYESGFVIDKFPISRPNLTFSTLTVSNMSPEDSSIYLCSVAWGLNQPQHFGDGTRLSIL.

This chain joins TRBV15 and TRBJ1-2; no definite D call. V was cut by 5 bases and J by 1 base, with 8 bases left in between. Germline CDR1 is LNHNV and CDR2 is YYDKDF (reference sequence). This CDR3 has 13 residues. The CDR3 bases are TGTGCCACCAGCCGGACGGATAACTATGGCTACACCTTC. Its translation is CATSRTDNYGYTF.

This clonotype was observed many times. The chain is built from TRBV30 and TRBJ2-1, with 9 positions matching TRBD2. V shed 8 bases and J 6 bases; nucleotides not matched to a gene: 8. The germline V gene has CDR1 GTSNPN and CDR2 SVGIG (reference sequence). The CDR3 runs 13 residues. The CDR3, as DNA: TGTGCCCGTAGCGGGAGCCGTGCCAATGAGCAGTTCTTC. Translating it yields CARSGSRANEQFF. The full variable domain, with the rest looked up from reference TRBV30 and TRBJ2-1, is SQTIHQWPATLVQPVGSPLSLECTVEGTSNPNLYWYRQAAGRGLQLLFYSVGIGQISSEVPQNLSASRPQDRQFILSSKKLLLSDSGFYLCARSGSRANEQFFGPGTRLTVL.

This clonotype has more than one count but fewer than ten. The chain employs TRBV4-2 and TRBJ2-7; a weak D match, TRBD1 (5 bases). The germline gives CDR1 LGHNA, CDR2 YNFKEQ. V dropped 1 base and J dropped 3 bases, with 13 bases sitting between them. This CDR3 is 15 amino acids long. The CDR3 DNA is TGTGCCAGCAGCCAAGGGGTCGGACAAGGCTACGAGCAGTACTTC. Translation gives CASSQGVGQGYEQYF.

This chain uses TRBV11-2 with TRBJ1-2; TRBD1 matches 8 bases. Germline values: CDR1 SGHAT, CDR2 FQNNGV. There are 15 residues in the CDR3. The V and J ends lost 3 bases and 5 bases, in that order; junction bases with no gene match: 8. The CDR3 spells CASSLSTGAGYGYTF. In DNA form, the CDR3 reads TGTGCCAGCAGCTTGTCGACAGGGGCAGGATATGGCTACACCTTC.